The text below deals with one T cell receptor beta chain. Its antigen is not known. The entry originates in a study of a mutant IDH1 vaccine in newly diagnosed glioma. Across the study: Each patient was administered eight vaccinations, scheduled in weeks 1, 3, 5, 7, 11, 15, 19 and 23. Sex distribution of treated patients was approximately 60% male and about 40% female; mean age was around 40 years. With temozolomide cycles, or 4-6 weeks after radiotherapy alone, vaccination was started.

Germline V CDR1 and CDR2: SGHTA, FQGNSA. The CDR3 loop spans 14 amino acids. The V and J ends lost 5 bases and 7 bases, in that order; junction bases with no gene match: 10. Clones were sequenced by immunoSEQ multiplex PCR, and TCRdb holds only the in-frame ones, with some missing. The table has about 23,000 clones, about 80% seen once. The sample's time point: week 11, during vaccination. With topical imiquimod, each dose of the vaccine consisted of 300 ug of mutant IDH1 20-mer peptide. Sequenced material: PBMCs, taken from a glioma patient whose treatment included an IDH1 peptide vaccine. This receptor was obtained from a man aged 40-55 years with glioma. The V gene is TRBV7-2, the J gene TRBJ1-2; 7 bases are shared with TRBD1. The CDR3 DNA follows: TGTGCCAGCAGCCCGAACAGGGGCCAGGGTGGCTACACCTTC. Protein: CASSPNRGQGGYTF. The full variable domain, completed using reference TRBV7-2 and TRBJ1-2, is GAGVSQSPSNKVTEKGKDVELRCDPISGHTALYWYRQSLGQGLEFLIYFQGNSAPDKSGLPSDRFSAERTGGSVSTLTIQRTQQEDSAVYLCASSPNRGQGGYTFGSGTRLTVV.